Each of the 17 T cell receptor beta chains below was sequenced from the same sample in a study of response to subunit inactivated influenza vaccine. TCRdb fed the RT-PCR reads into MiXCR, producing one record per CDR3 protein. The sample yields approximately 700,000 distinct CDR3 sequences, less than 20% seen once. The material sequenced was PBMCs from blood, taken roughly 12 days after vaccination. All receptors come from a man aged 45-65 years who received an inactivated influenza vaccine.

The V call is TRBV6-8, the J call TRBJ1-6; D not certain. Germline CDR1 reads MNHGY; CDR2 reads SAAAGT. V was clipped by 4 bases and J by 10 bases, with 8 bases between them. The CDR3 has 12 residues. CDR3 bases: TGTGCCAGCAGTTTTAAAGGGTCACCCCTCCACTTT. Translation: CASSFKGSPLHF.

This clonotype has only a few counts. The chain is built from TRBV7-8 and TRBJ2-7; no clear D. V lost 2 bases to trimming and J lost 1 base, with 9 bases between them. The germline V gene encodes CDR1 SGHVS and CDR2 FQNEAQ. The CDR3 length is 14 residues. In DNA, the CDR3 is TGTGCCAGCAGCTTAACGGTCGGATCCTACGAGCAGTACTTC. Its protein is CASSLTVGSYEQYF.

The rearrangement joins TRBV9 to TRBJ2-5; 7 nucleotides match TRBD2. Looked up from germline, CDR1 is SGDLS and CDR2 is YYNGEE. This CDR3 comprises 15 residues. V trimming: 3 bases; J trimming: 5 bases; junction bases outside the gene matches: 10. The CDR3 DNA reads TGTGCCAGCAGCGCCAGACTGAGCGGGACGGAGACCCAGTACTTC. This sequence encodes CASSARLSGTETQYF.

The chain recombines TRBV9 with TRBJ2-1, with TRBD2 matching 7 bases. V was clipped by 3 bases and J by 2 bases; unmatched bases: 5. Germline assignment: CDR1 SGDLS and CDR2 YYNGEE. This CDR3 is built from 15 residues. CDR3: CASSEVAGAYNEQFF. The CDR3 DNA is TGTGCCAGCAGCGAAGTGGCGGGAGCCTACAATGAGCAGTTCTTC. Based on the CDR3 plus reference TRBV9 and TRBJ2-1, the full variable domain is DSGVTQTPKHLITATGQRVTLRCSPRSGDLSVYWYQQSLDQGLQFLIQYYNGEERAKGNILERFSAQQFPDLHSELNLSSLELGDSALYFCASSEVAGAYNEQFFGPGTRLTVL.

In its sample, this clonotype was seen many times. The rearrangement uses TRBV11-2 and TRBJ2-2, with a tentative D call TRBD2 (6 bases). V was cut by 1 base and J by 4 bases, with 10 bases left in between. The CDR3 has 15 residues. Germline CDR1 is SGHAT and CDR2 is FQNNGV. The CDR3 protein is CASSLAGRRTGELFF. CDR3 nucleotide sequence: TGTGCCAGCAGCTTAGCAGGGAGGCGCACCGGGGAGCTGTTTTTT.

The gene calls are TRBV28 and TRBJ1-5; D uncertain. This CDR3 has 12 residues. V was clipped by 4 bases and J by 6 bases, with 7 bases between them. Germline V gives CDR1 MDHEN, CDR2 SYDVKM. The DNA for the CDR3 is TGTGCCAGCAGTTCCGTTGGTCAGCCCCAGCATTTT. It encodes CASSSVGQPQHF. Full variable domain (remainder filled in from reference TRBV28 and TRBJ1-5): DVKVTQSSRYLVKRTGEKVFLECVQDMDHENMFWYRQDPGLGLRLIYFSYDVKMKEKGDIPEGYSVSREKKERFSLILESASTNQTSMYLCASSSVGQPQHFGDGTRLSIL.

This clonotype occurred many times. The chain recombines TRBV20-1 with TRBJ2-3; D gene ambiguous. The germline gives CDR1 DFQATT, CDR2 SNEGSKA (reference sequence). Between the trimmed V and J ends, which lost 3 bases and 11 bases, there was a span of 18 bases. This CDR3 has 13 residues. In nucleotides, the CDR3 is TGCAGTGCTAGTATTCGGACCGGTGGGGTGCAGTATTTT. Its protein product is CSASIRTGGVQYF.

The chain couples TRBV11-2 to TRBJ2-3; unclear D gene. Trimming cost V 2 bases and J 2 bases, with 5 bases left between them. The germline V gene encodes CDR1 SGHAT and CDR2 FQNNGV. The CDR3 spans 13 residues. CDR3 nucleotide sequence: TGTGCCAGCAGCTTAAGATACACAGATACGCAGTATTTT. Protein sequence: CASSLRYTDTQYF.

The chain links TRBV12-3 or TRBV12-4 to TRBJ2-1; D unresolved. V was cut by 5 bases and J by 12 bases, with 17 bases left in between. This CDR3 is built from 13 residues. For the CDR3, the DNA is TGTGCCAGCAGTACCAACCTTATCCGTTCGCAGTTCTTC. Translating gives CASSTNLIRSQFF.

CDR3 protein: CASSYHRVWDYEQYF. In DNA form, the CDR3 reads TGTGCCAGCAGTTACCATCGGGTCTGGGACTACGAGCAGTACTTC. This chain connects TRBV6-2 or TRBV6-3 to TRBJ2-7; no clear D gene. Germline V gives CDR1 MNHEY, CDR2 SVGEGT. Trimming took 2 bases from V and 3 from J, leaving 14 bases between them. The CDR3 is 15 amino acids.

This chain joins TRBV10-3 and TRBJ2-3, with D possibly being TRBD1 (6 bases). V was cut by 8 bases and J by 0 bases, with 12 bases left in between. CDR3 length equals 14 residues. The germline V gene has CDR1 ENHRY and CDR2 SYGVKD. The CDR3 protein is CAIRTVSSTDTQYF. The CDR3 nucleotides are TGTGCCATCCGGACAGTCTCGAGCACAGATACGCAGTATTTT.

This clonotype has a handful of counts. The chain is built from TRBV28 and TRBJ2-6; weak D call: TRBD1 (6 bases). Trimming took off 10 bases at V and 3 bases at J, with 10 bases between the two ends. CDR1 and CDR2 (germline): MDHEN, SYDVKM. The CDR3 contains 13 residues. The CDR3 is CATHRVGANVLTF. As DNA, the CDR3 is TGTGCCACACACAGGGTTGGGGCCAACGTCCTGACTTTC.

This clonotype was seen many times. CDR3 loop: CASSLGDRSSPLHF. The CDR3 region has the DNA TGTGCCAGCAGCTTGGGGGACAGGAGTTCACCCCTCCACTTT. The rearrangement uses TRBV5-6 and TRBJ1-6; TRBD1 agrees at 8 bases. CDR3 size: 14 residues. Looked up from germline, CDR1 is SGHDT and CDR2 is YYEEEE. V lost 0 bases, J lost 9 bases, and 2 bases stayed unmatched.

The rearrangement uses TRBV5-1 and TRBJ2-1, with 7 bases aligning to TRBD1. Germline CDR1 and CDR2: SGHRS and YFSETQ. With V trimmed by 4 bases and J by 9 bases, 7 bases remained unmatched. The length of the CDR3 is 13 residues. CDR3 protein: CASSQGQPGEQFF. In DNA form, the CDR3 reads TGCGCCAGCAGCCAGGGACAGCCGGGTGAGCAGTTCTTC.

The V and J genes are TRBV20-1 and TRBJ2-1; 7 nucleotides match TRBD1. This CDR3 has 14 residues. The ends lost 1 base at V and 8 bases at J; junction bases unmatched: 8. Germline V gene lookup returns CDR1 DFQATT and CDR2 SNEGSKA (reference sequence). CDR3 nucleotide sequence: TGCAGTGCTAGAGCGAGACAGGGTGGGGATGAGCAGTTCTTC. It encodes CSARARQGGDEQFF.

V gene TRBV6-5 combines with J gene TRBJ2-3; TRBD1 matches 10 bases. This CDR3 has 15 residues. Per germline, CDR1 MNHEY and CDR2 SVGAGI. V lost 5 bases, J lost 6 bases, and 8 bases stayed unmatched. CDR3 DNA sequence: TGTGCCAGCAGTATACTGGGACAGGGGAGGGATACGCAGTATTTT. Its translation is CASSILGQGRDTQYF.

A remark on this clonotype: Given a much more abundant clone one base away, this may be a read error. This chain connects TRBV6-1 to TRBJ1-1, with a weak D call TRBD1 (6 bases). The CDR3 totals 13 residues. V was trimmed by 6 bases and J by 1 base, leaving 9 bases between them. Germline V gives CDR1 MNHNS, CDR2 SASEGT. CDR3 amino acids: CASRADRNTEAFF. CDR3 in DNA: TGTGCCAGCAGGGCGGACAGGAACACTGAAGCTTTCTTT.